Presented here are 29 T cell receptor beta chains from one specimen sequenced in a study of blood T cell repertoires in COVID-19. TCRdb's copy holds only in-frame clones and misses some; the assay was immunoSEQ multiplex PCR. Of over 300,000 clones in the sample, over 75% were seen once. The sequenced material came from peripheral blood. These receptors were obtained from a human donor in a cohort sampled during active COVID-19.

The chain links TRBV6-2 or TRBV6-3 to TRBJ2-3, with 12 positions matching TRBD2. Germline assignment: CDR1 MNHEY and CDR2 SVGEGT. V shed 6 bases, J shed 4 bases, and the junction held 5 bases outside the gene matches. The CDR3 is 15 residues long. CDR3 bases: TGTGCCAGCAGCGAGACTAGCGGGGGAGCAGATACGCAGTATTTT. This sequence encodes CASSETSGGADTQYF.

The table lists this clone with a few counts. J is TRBJ1-2 and V is TRBV19, with a possible D match to TRBD1 (6 bases). V lost 5 bases and J lost 8, with 12 bases in between. Germline V gene sequence: CDR1 LNHDA, CDR2 SQIVND (reference sequence). The CDR3 loop spans 12 amino acids. The CDR3 is CASSRDTEGYTF. DNA for the CDR3: TGTGCCAGTAGTCGGGACACAGAAGGCTACACCTTC.

CDR3 DNA: TGTGCCAGCAGTCCTAACAGGGAGGGCGCTTTCTTT. Protein sequence: CASSPNREGAFF. This chain connects TRBV9 to TRBJ1-1, with a weak D call TRBD1 (6 bases). Germline-derived CDR1 and CDR2 are SGDLS and YYNGEE. V lost 5 bases and J lost 11, with 16 bases in between. This CDR3 is built from 12 residues. Combining the CDR3 with reference TRBV9 and TRBJ1-1 gives the whole variable domain DSGVTQTPKHLITATGQRVTLRCSPRSGDLSVYWYQQSLDQGLQFLIQYYNGEERAKGNILERFSAQQFPDLHSELNLSSLELGDSALYFCASSPNREGAFFGQGTRLTVV.

The V call is TRBV24-1, the J call TRBJ1-1; D is uncertain. Germline CDR1 and CDR2: KGHDR and SFDVKD. The CDR3 has 13 residues. Trimming stripped 1 base from V and 10 bases from J, with 12 bases between. The CDR3: CATSDLAGSVAFF. The CDR3 DNA is TGTGCCACCAGTGATTTAGCCGGGTCCGTAGCTTTCTTT.

The chain joins TRBV11-3 to TRBJ2-3; D is unclear. CDR1 SGHNT and CDR2 YENEEA come from the germline V gene. With 1 base removed from V and 1 base from J, the gap between germline ends came to 9 bases. The CDR3 contains 15 residues. CDR3 DNA: TGTGCCAGCAGCTTAGGTGTCGGAGGCACAGATACGCAGTATTTT. Translating gives CASSLGVGGTDTQYF.

The J gene is TRBJ2-5, the V gene TRBV7-2; 8 nucleotides agree with TRBD1. With 5 bases clipped from V and 8 bases from J, the junction kept 13 bases outside the gene matches. Germline V CDR1 and CDR2: SGHTA, FQGNSA. The CDR3 covers 15 residues. CDR3 in amino acids: CASSDNRGSGDTQYF. CDR3 DNA: TGTGCCAGCAGCGATAACAGGGGGAGCGGAGATACCCAGTACTTC.

This chain connects TRBV24-1 to TRBJ1-1; possibly TRBD1 for D (6 bases). Trimming cost V 7 bases and J 1 base, with 6 bases left between them. Germline CDR1 reads KGHDR; CDR2 reads SFDVKD. This CDR3 spans 12 amino acids. CDR3 DNA: TGTGCCACCAGGACAGGGAACACTGAAGCTTTCTTT. Amino acid sequence: CATRTGNTEAFF.

The chain is built from TRBV9 and TRBJ2-6; 7 bases are shared with TRBD1. The CDR3 consists of 14 residues. From germline, CDR1 is SGDLS and CDR2 YYNGEE. V was clipped by 8 bases and J by 4 bases; unmatched bases: 6. CDR3: CASLQGPGANVLTF. As DNA, the CDR3 is TGTGCCAGTCTACAGGGGCCCGGGGCCAACGTCCTGACTTTC.

The V and J genes are TRBV2 and TRBJ1-5, with D hard to call. The CDR3 totals 15 residues. Germline V lookup: CDR1 SNHLY, CDR2 FYNNEI. The V and J ends lost 6 bases and 7 bases respectively, with 19 bases between them. This CDR3 reads CASRDRTAGLQPQHF. CDR3 coding DNA: TGTGCCAGCAGGGATCGGACGGCGGGGTTACAGCCCCAGCATTTT.

V is TRBV19 and J is TRBJ1-2; 7 nucleotides agree with TRBD1. The J segment lost 0 bases and the V segment lost 4 bases, leaving 5 bases of the junction unmatched. The CDR3 length is 15 residues. Germline-derived CDR1 and CDR2 are LNHDA and SQIVND (reference sequence). The CDR3 spells CASSKGAIANYGYTF. In nucleotides, the CDR3 is TGTGCCAGTAGTAAGGGGGCTATAGCTAACTATGGCTACACCTTC.

The genes are TRBV24-1 and TRBJ2-3; a weak D match, TRBD2 (6 bases). Trimming removed 3 bases at V and 2 bases at J, with 14 bases between. CDR3 length: 16 amino acids. From germline, CDR1 is KGHDR and CDR2 SFDVKD. The CDR3 protein is CATSDAPTSFTDTQYF. The CDR3 bases are TGTGCCACCAGTGATGCCCCGACTAGTTTCACAGATACGCAGTATTTT.

The rearrangement links TRBV2 to TRBJ1-3, with a tentative D call TRBD1 (5 bases). V lost 8 bases, J lost 2 bases, and 10 bases lay in between. The germline V gene encodes CDR1 SNHLY and CDR2 FYNNEI. This CDR3 spans 13 amino acids. The DNA of the CDR3 is TGTGCCAGCCGACAGACCCCTGGAAACACCATATATTTT. It encodes CASRQTPGNTIYF.

This clone was seen only a few times. The genes are TRBV25-1 and TRBJ1-1; a possible D gene is TRBD1 (6 bases). This CDR3 region has 15 residues. V gave up 5 bases and J gave up 1 base, with 14 bases separating them. CDR1 is MGHDK and CDR2 is SYGVNS in the germline V gene. DNA for the CDR3: TGTGCCAGCAGTCCGTTTGGGGGCACGAACACTGAAGCTTTCTTT. Amino acid sequence: CASSPFGGTNTEAFF.

This clone appeared a single time. This chain links TRBV2 with TRBJ2-7; D is undetermined. Trimming shortened V by 3 bases and J by 1 base, and 7 bases separated the two germline ends. This CDR3 has 13 residues. Germline V CDR1 and CDR2: SNHLY, FYNNEI. CDR3 coding DNA: TGTGCCAGCAGTGAGAGACTTTCCTACGAGCAGTACTTC. Translated, it gives CASSERLSYEQYF.

This chain links TRBV11-2 with TRBJ2-7; the match to TRBD1 covers 8 bases. From germline, CDR1 is SGHAT and CDR2 FQNNGV. V lost 6 bases and J lost 1; bases outside the gene matches: 11. There are 16 residues in the CDR3. The CDR3 region is CASRQLGTGGSYEQYF. The CDR3 nucleotides are TGTGCCAGCAGACAACTTGGCACAGGGGGGTCCTACGAGCAGTACTTC.

Concerning this clone itself: In the same sample, other DNA sequences code for this CDR3. The chain is built from TRBV7-9 and TRBJ1-1; unclear D gene. Germline V gene sequence: CDR1 SEHNR, CDR2 FQNEAQ (reference sequence). CDR3 size: 13 residues. V was trimmed by 1 base and J by 1 base, leaving 4 bases between them. The CDR3 DNA reads as TGTGCCAGCAGCTTAGGGCAGAACACTGAAGCTTTCTTT. Translation: CASSLGQNTEAFF.

The chain is built from TRBV19 and TRBJ1-5, with 7 bases lining up with TRBD1. The CDR3 covers 14 residues. Per the germline V gene, CDR1 is LNHDA and CDR2 is SQIVND (reference sequence). The V segment lost 6 bases and the J segment 4 bases; nucleotides outside the gene matches: 6. This CDR3 reads CASSWEQGNQPQHF. Written as DNA, the CDR3 is TGTGCCAGTAGCTGGGAACAGGGGAATCAGCCCCAGCATTTT.

This rearrangement joins TRBV9 to TRBJ1-1; 9 bases are a match to TRBD1. CDR3 length: 15 residues. V was clipped by 2 bases and J by 0 bases; unmatched bases: 2. In germline, CDR1 is SGDLS, CDR2 YYNGEE. CDR3 nucleotide sequence: TGTGCCAGCAGCGTGGGACAGGGAATGAACACTGAAGCTTTCTTT. Its protein product is CASSVGQGMNTEAFF.

The genes are TRBV24-1 and TRBJ1-2; 8 positions agree with TRBD1. CDR3 length: 16 residues. Trimming took 4 bases from V and 3 from J; bases not matched to a gene: 9. Germline V gene sequence: CDR1 KGHDR, CDR2 SFDVKD. CDR3 protein: CATSEITTGGDYGYTF. CDR3 DNA sequence: TGTGCCACCAGTGAAATCACAACAGGGGGGGACTATGGCTACACCTTC.

The chain combines TRBV2 with TRBJ2-7, with D maybe TRBD1 (6 bases). The CDR3 has 13 amino acids. The germline CDR1 and CDR2 sequences are SNHLY and FYNNEI. V was cut by 6 bases and J by 1 base, with 10 bases left in between. In nucleotides, the CDR3 is TGTGCCAGCAGGGGAACAGGGTCCTACGAGCAGTACTTC. This sequence encodes CASRGTGSYEQYF.

J is TRBJ2-1 and V is TRBV5-1, with TRBD1 identical over 9 bases. V shed 0 bases and J 6 bases; nucleotides not matched to a gene: 7. Germline values: CDR1 SGHRS, CDR2 YFSETQ. The CDR3 totals 16 residues. The CDR3 DNA is TGCGCCAGCAGCTTGGAAGGGACAGGGTCAGGCAATGAGCAGTTCTTC. Protein: CASSLEGTGSGNEQFF.

The chain combines TRBV29-1 with TRBJ1-5; 8 nucleotides agree with TRBD1. The germline V gene encodes CDR1 SQVTM and CDR2 ANQGSEA. The V and J ends lost 4 bases and 3 bases, in that order; junction bases with no gene match: 8. This CDR3 contains 15 residues. CDR3 region: CSVAEDRANNQPQHF. Here the CDR3 DNA reads TGCAGCGTTGCCGAGGACAGGGCCAACAATCAGCCCCAGCATTTT.

The chain recombines TRBV6-5 with TRBJ1-2; 9 bases fit TRBD1. CDR3 size: 11 residues. CDR1 MNHEY and CDR2 SVGAGI come from the germline V gene. With V trimmed by 9 bases and J by 8 bases, 4 bases remained unmatched. The CDR3 sequence: CASWTGEGYTF. CDR3 nucleotide sequence: TGTGCCAGTTGGACAGGGGAAGGCTACACCTTC.

This clone was counted a few times. The V call is TRBV4-1, the J call TRBJ2-7; 7 bases are a match to TRBD1. Germline V gene sequence: CDR1 MGHRA, CDR2 YSYEKL. Trimming at V came to 5 bases and at J to 5 bases, leaving 9 bases not matched to a gene. CDR3 length: 14 residues. The CDR3 is CASSERQGPDEQYF. The DNA for the CDR3 is TGCGCCAGCAGCGAGCGACAGGGACCTGACGAGCAGTACTTC.

There are many counts of this clone. The J gene is TRBJ2-2, the V gene TRBV13; D might be TRBD1 (6 bases). This CDR3 is built from 15 residues. In germline, CDR1 is PRHDT, CDR2 FYEKMQ (reference sequence). The V end was cut by 5 bases, the J end by 4 bases, with 14 bases between. CDR3 in DNA: TGTGCCAGCAGCGAGACAGGAGTGGGCACCGGGGAGCTGTTTTTT. It is translated as CASSETGVGTGELFF.

The genes are TRBV20-1 and TRBJ1-5, with TRBD1 identical over 8 bases. Germline V gives CDR1 DFQATT, CDR2 SNEGSKA (reference sequence). V trimming: 3 bases; J trimming: 1 base; junction bases outside the gene matches: 5. CDR3 length: 15 residues. The CDR3: CSASGQGWSNQPQHF. Written as DNA, the CDR3 is TGCAGTGCTAGTGGACAGGGCTGGAGCAATCAGCCCCAGCATTTT.

This chain joins TRBV7-9 and TRBJ1-1; no definite D call. The germline V gene encodes CDR1 SEHNR and CDR2 FQNEAQ (reference sequence). This CDR3 is 14 amino acids long. The V and J ends lost 2 bases and 0 bases respectively, with 7 bases between them. The CDR3, as DNA: TGTGCCAGCAGCTTAATTGCGGTGAACACTGAAGCTTTCTTT. It codes for CASSLIAVNTEAFF.

This clone was counted a few times. The rearrangement links TRBV19 to TRBJ2-1, with TRBD2 identical over 7 bases. The CDR3 totals 16 residues. CDR1 and CDR2 (germline): LNHDA, SQIVND (reference sequence). Germline trimming cut 6 bases from V and 4 bases from J; bases unmatched to any gene: 12. The CDR3, as DNA: TGTGCCAGTAGCCGTAAGGGACTACAACCTTACAATGAGCAGTTCTTC. Its protein is CASSRKGLQPYNEQFF.

This clone was found once. The chain employs TRBV4-2 and TRBJ2-5; possible D gene TRBD1, 5 bases. The V gene's germline CDR1 is LGHNA and CDR2 YNFKEQ. The CDR3 extends over 14 amino acids. V lost 1 base and J 4 bases, leaving 10 bases between the germline ends. CDR3 protein: CASSQGQGIETQYF. The CDR3 nucleotides are TGTGCCAGCAGCCAAGGTCAGGGTATAGAGACCCAGTACTTC.